Following are 28 T cell receptor gamma chains from one sample sequenced in a study of Vδ1+ human thymocytes. Whole-study findings and limits: In the thymus, TRG and TRD repertoires looked highly polyclonal with Gaussian CDR3 lengths.

Their antigens are not known. Sequences come from RNA converted to cDNA by reverse transcription. Multiplex PCR used pooled V-gene forward primers and a constant-region reverse primer to amplify CDR3s. TCRdb re-called clones from the multiplex PCR reads via CATT. The data show about 23,000 gamma-chain clones, around 13% seen once. The sequencing sample was made of Vdelta1+ gamma-delta thymocytes from the thymus. The subset was: FACS-sorted CD3+ TCRalphabeta- TCRVdelta1+ TCRVdelta2- thymocytes. These receptors all come from a child under two years old who had congenital heart surgery.

In this sample, this clone turned up a few times. This chain uses TRGV9 with TRGJ1 or TRGJ2. The CDR3 is made up of 15 amino acids. V was clipped by 0 bases and J by 0 bases; unmatched bases: 5. CDR1 and CDR2 from the germline V gene are GITISATS and ISYDGTV (reference sequence). The CDR3 spells CALWEVISNYYKKLF. The DNA for the CDR3 is TGTGCCTTGTGGGAGGTGATTTCGAATTATTATAAGAAACTCTTT.

The chain recombines TRGV3 with TRGJ1 or TRGJ2. V shed 0 bases and J 8 bases; nucleotides not matched to a gene: 7. Per germline, CDR1 VTNTFY and CDR2 YDVSTARD (reference sequence). This CDR3 contains 13 residues. This CDR3 reads CATWDRRWDKKLF. The CDR3 nucleotides read TGTGCCACCTGGGACAGGAGGTGGGATAAGAAACTCTTT.

This clone was found a few times. The same CDR3 also results from other DNA sequences found in this sample. This chain connects TRGV8 to TRGJ1 or TRGJ2. This CDR3 spans 13 amino acids. Losses at the gene ends were 3 bases for V and 4 bases for J; bases not matched to a gene: 6. In germline, CDR1 is VENAVY, CDR2 YDSYNSRV. CDR3 sequence: CATWDRPYYKKLF. CDR3 sequence (DNA): TGTGCCACCTGGGATCGCCCATATTATAAGAAACTCTTT.

Turning to this clone: A much larger clone lies a single base off, so this may be a read error. V is TRGV9 and J is TRGJ1 or TRGJ2. The germline V gene has CDR1 GITISATS and CDR2 ISYDGTV (reference sequence). V shed 3 bases, J shed 3 bases, and the junction held 5 bases outside the gene matches. The length of the CDR3 is 13 residues. CDR3 coding DNA: TGTGCCTTGTGGGAGCTGCTTTATTATAAGAAACTCTTT. As protein: CALWELLYYKKLF.

A word on this clone: At the DNA level, this CDR3 is encoded by other sequences in the same sample as well. The gene calls are TRGV2 and TRGJP2. Germline values: CDR1 EGSNGY, CDR2 YDSYNSKV. V was clipped by 4 bases and J by 2 bases; unmatched bases: 10. The CDR3 consists of 16 residues. The CDR3 nucleotides read TGTGCCACCTGGGATGGGCCCGGGAGTAGTGATTGGATCAAGACGTTT. This translates into CATWDGPGSSDWIKTF.

This clone is medium-sized within its sample. Other DNA sequences in this sample translate to the same CDR3. The V call is TRGV9, the J call TRGJ1 or TRGJ2. Germline loops: CDR1 GITISATS, CDR2 ISYDGTV (reference sequence). There are 13 residues in the CDR3. The V and J ends lost 3 bases and 4 bases, in that order; junction bases with no gene match: 6. CDR3 protein: CALWEINYYKKLF. The CDR3 region has the DNA TGTGCCTTGTGGGAGATCAACTATTATAAGAAACTCTTT.

The chain carries TRGV9 and TRGJP1. This CDR3 is 18 amino acids long. The V gene end was trimmed by 1 base and the J gene end by 1 base; junction bases not matched to a gene: 12. Germline V CDR1 and CDR2: GITISATS, ISYDGTV (reference sequence). CDR3 coding DNA: TGTGCCTTGTGGGAGGTCCCGTCCGGATGTACCACTGGTTGGTTCAAGATATTT. It yields the protein CALWEVPSGCTTGWFKIF.

The chain is built from TRGV4 and TRGJ1 or TRGJ2. The germline V gene encodes CDR1 EGSTGY and CDR2 YDSYTSSV. The junction had 7 bases not matched to a gene; V was cut back by 9 bases and J by 2 bases. The CDR3 consists of 12 residues. Here the CDR3 DNA reads TGTGCCACCCTACTTCATTATTATAAGAAACTCTTT. The encoded protein is CATLLHYYKKLF.

This clone qualifies as medium-sized. The genes are TRGV4 and TRGJ1 or TRGJ2. The germline V gene has CDR1 EGSTGY and CDR2 YDSYTSSV. The CDR3 runs to 10 residues. V was pared by 3 bases and J by 10 bases, with 3 bases of the junction left unmatched. In nucleotides, the CDR3 is TGTGCCACCTGGGATTGGAAGAAACTCTTT. This gives the protein CATWDWKKLF.

The chain recombines TRGV2 with TRGJ1 or TRGJ2. CDR1 and CDR2 from the germline V gene are EGSNGY and YDSYNSKV. The CDR3 covers 10 residues. V shed 5 bases, J shed 9 bases, and the junction held 4 bases outside the gene matches. CDR3 in amino acids: CATWASKKLF. Written as DNA, the CDR3 is TGTGCCACCTGGGCAAGTAAGAAACTCTTT.

This clone was observed a handful of times. The rearrangement links TRGV2 to TRGJ1 or TRGJ2. V lost 1 base and J lost 8; bases outside the gene matches: 5. The CDR3 runs 12 residues. Germline values: CDR1 EGSNGY, CDR2 YDSYNSKV. The CDR3 region is CATWDGWDKKLF. CDR3 nucleotide sequence: TGTGCCACCTGGGACGGTTGGGATAAGAAACTCTTT.

The chain joins TRGV5 to TRGJ1 or TRGJ2. Trimming removed 3 bases from V and 7 bases from J; junction bases left unmatched: 9. CDR3 length: 13 residues. Germline loops: CDR1 VINAFY, CDR2 YDVSNSKD. This CDR3 reads CATWDSPGYKKLF. The CDR3 coding sequence is TGTGCCACCTGGGACTCCCCAGGGTATAAGAAACTCTTT.

By frequency in the sample, this clone is medium-sized. The sample holds other DNA sequences that translate to the same CDR3. The V gene is TRGV2, the J gene TRGJ1 or TRGJ2. The CDR3 extends over 13 amino acids. Trimming at V came to 0 bases and at J to 4 bases, leaving 3 bases not matched to a gene. Germline CDR1 and CDR2: EGSNGY and YDSYNSKV. The CDR3 coding sequence is TGTGCCACCTGGGACGGGCTGTATTATAAGAAACTCTTT. Protein: CATWDGLYYKKLF.

As regards this clone: An end of the junction does not agree with germline; a read error may underlie this. The chain is built from TRGV2 and TRGJ1 or TRGJ2. The CDR3 is made up of 11 amino acids. Germline values: CDR1 EGSNGY, CDR2 YDSYNSKV. The CDR3 region is CATWNGLGKLF. CDR3 sequence (DNA): TGTGCCACCTGGAACGGACTCGGGAAACTCTTT.

This clone was observed a handful of times. The chain recombines TRGV9 with TRGJ1 or TRGJ2. This CDR3 contains 13 residues. The J segment lost 4 bases and the V segment lost 5 bases, leaving 8 bases of the junction unmatched. Germline CDR1 and CDR2: GITISATS and ISYDGTV (reference sequence). The CDR3 reads CALWVRGYYKKLF. CDR3 nucleotide sequence: TGTGCCTTGTGGGTAAGGGGATATTATAAGAAACTCTTT.

The V and J genes are TRGV4 and TRGJ1 or TRGJ2. Trimming removed 11 bases from V and 9 bases from J; junction bases left unmatched: 13. This CDR3 contains 11 residues. Germline CDR1 reads EGSTGY; CDR2 reads YDSYTSSV. The CDR3: CASLADGKKLF. In DNA form, the CDR3 reads TGTGCCAGCTTAGCGGACGGTAAGAAACTCTTT.

This clone turned up a few times. The chain recombines TRGV4 with TRGJ1 or TRGJ2. J lost 3 bases, V lost 6 bases, and 8 bases had no gene match. The V gene's germline CDR1 is EGSTGY and CDR2 YDSYTSSV. This CDR3 region has 13 residues. CDR3 region: CATWTRGYYKKLF. Here the CDR3 DNA reads TGTGCCACCTGGACCAGAGGTTATTATAAGAAACTCTTT.

This clone was counted only a few times. The identical CDR3 is also encoded by other nucleotide sequences in the sample. J is TRGJ1 or TRGJ2 and V is TRGV2. V dropped 0 bases and J dropped 7; count of bases not matched to a gene: 6. The CDR3 spans 13 residues. Germline assignment: CDR1 EGSNGY and CDR2 YDSYNSKV. The CDR3 DNA is TGTGCCACCTGGGACGGGCAGGGGTATAAGAAACTCTTT. This sequence encodes CATWDGQGYKKLF.

This clone was detected a few times. The gene calls are TRGV9 and TRGJ1 or TRGJ2. This CDR3 comprises 13 residues. V lost 6 bases and J lost 2; bases outside the gene matches: 7. From germline, CDR1 is GITISATS and CDR2 ISYDGTV (reference sequence). CDR3 nucleotide sequence: TGTGCCTTGTGGCTGGGCTATTATTATAAGAAACTCTTT. This codes for CALWLGYYYKKLF.

Only a few counts were recorded for this clone. This sequence joins TRGV5 and TRGJP2. The CDR3 loop spans 14 amino acids. The V gene's germline CDR1 is VINAFY and CDR2 YDVSNSKD. V lost 5 bases and J lost 3; bases outside the gene matches: 6. The CDR3 sequence is CATWVRGSDWIKTF. DNA of the CDR3: TGTGCCACCTGGGTTCGCGGTAGTGATTGGATCAAGACGTTT.

This clone was counted between two and nine times. The chain uses TRGV4 and TRGJ1 or TRGJ2. V was pared by 0 bases and J by 2 bases, with 7 bases of the junction left unmatched. The CDR3 length is 15 residues. The germline V gene has CDR1 EGSTGY and CDR2 YDSYTSSV. CDR3 sequence (DNA): TGTGCCACCTGGGATGGGCCCCACGATTATTATAAGAAACTCTTT. This translates into CATWDGPHDYYKKLF.

A note on this clone: The same CDR3 can be traced to other DNA sequences in this sample. The rearrangement links TRGV4 to TRGJP2. Per the germline V gene, CDR1 is EGSTGY and CDR2 is YDSYTSSV. This CDR3 has 15 residues. Unmatched junction bases numbered 7, after V lost 0 bases and J lost 6 bases. The CDR3 protein is CATWDGPGGDWIKTF. DNA for the CDR3: TGTGCCACCTGGGATGGGCCTGGGGGTGATTGGATCAAGACGTTT.

In its sample, this clone is medium-sized. The V and J genes are TRGV9 and TRGJ1 or TRGJ2. The trim removed 3 bases at V and 4 bases at J, leaving 3 bases unmatched. CDR1 is GITISATS, CDR2 ISYDGTV, per germline (reference sequence). CDR3 length equals 12 residues. In nucleotides, the CDR3 is TGTGCCTTGTGGGAGACCTATTATAAGAAACTCTTT. This sequence encodes CALWETYYKKLF.

J is TRGJ1 or TRGJ2 and V is TRGV4. Trimming removed 6 bases from V and 4 bases from J; junction bases left unmatched: 9. CDR3 size: 13 residues. Germline CDR1 and CDR2: EGSTGY and YDSYTSSV. The CDR3 reads CATWNALYYKKLF. The CDR3 bases are TGTGCCACCTGGAATGCCCTATATTATAAGAAACTCTTT.

This clone came up a few times. The chain has TRGV5 and TRGJ1 or TRGJ2. Germline V gene data show CDR1 as VINAFY and CDR2 as YDVSNSKD. Germline trimming cut 3 bases from V and 5 bases from J; bases unmatched to any gene: 10. The CDR3 loop spans 14 amino acids. In DNA, the CDR3 is TGTGCCACCTGGGACCGGGACAGTGATTATAAGAAACTCTTT. Translated, it gives CATWDRDSDYKKLF.

This clone was found a few times. V is TRGV9 and J is TRGJ1 or TRGJ2. The CDR3 length is 14 residues. Germline CDR1 reads GITISATS; CDR2 reads ISYDGTV (reference sequence). V lost 0 bases, J lost 8 bases, and 10 bases stayed unmatched. The CDR3: CALWEVPLYDKKLF. DNA of the CDR3: TGTGCCTTGTGGGAGGTGCCGCTATATGATAAGAAACTCTTT.

As to this clone: This CDR3 is also generated by other DNA sequences in the sample. The chain is built from TRGV2 and TRGJ1 or TRGJ2. V lost 1 base and J lost 2; bases outside the gene matches: 5. The CDR3 consists of 14 residues. Germline V CDR1 and CDR2: EGSNGY, YDSYNSKV. The CDR3 loop is CATWDGPYYYKKLF. CDR3 DNA sequence: TGTGCCACCTGGGACGGTCCCTATTATTATAAGAAACTCTTT.

Turning to this clone: The same CDR3 is also encoded by other DNA sequences in this sample. The chain uses TRGV5 and TRGJ1 or TRGJ2. CDR3 size: 13 residues. CDR1 and CDR2 from the germline V gene are VINAFY and YDVSNSKD. With 0 bases clipped from V and 7 bases from J, the junction kept 6 bases outside the gene matches. The CDR3 bases are TGTGCCACCTGGGACAGGCCTGAGTATAAGAAACTCTTT. Amino acids: CATWDRPEYKKLF.